This T cell receptor beta chain was sequenced during a study of shared clonotypes between healthy human individuals. The naive CD8 fraction comprised CD45RO-negative cells positively selected for CCR7 and excluded terminally differentiated effector memory CD45RA+ cells. Germline CDR1 reads SGHAT; CDR2 reads FQNNGV. This CDR3 contains 13 residues. The V end lost 2 bases, the J end lost 7 bases, and 11 bases lay between the germline ends. The method was immunoSEQ multiplex PCR; TCRdb's version includes in-frame clones alone and lacks a portion of them. The table has roughly 1,800,000 clones, approximately 95% seen once.

This TCR was sampled from a man aged 18 to 30 in good health. Sequencing was carried out using naive CD8+ T cells sorted from blood. The rearrangement links TRBV11-2 to TRBJ1-2, with D possibly TRBD1 on 6 matching bases. The DNA for the CDR3 is TGTGCCAGCAGCTTATCAGGGGAGGGTGGCTACACCTTC. Its protein is CASSLSGEGGYTF.